A selection of T cell receptor beta chains follows, all from one sample in a study of immune heterogeneity within non-small cell lung tumors. TCRdb re-called the multiplex PCR reads through MiXCR, storing one row per CDR3 protein. The sample gives tens of thousands of distinct CDR3 sequences, less than 35% of which show up once; less than 4% is in the top ten. Sequencing was carried out using lung tumor tissue. The receptors were sampled from a man between 40 and 49 years old with non-small cell lung cancer. Both conserved end residues are part of each CDR3. The D gene is left open where the match is weak. Clone sizes are given selectively: once, few, many, or a class where the clone is expanded.

V	D	J	size	CDR3	DNA
TRBV5-1	TRBD1	TRBJ2-7	many	CASSLGETGNPHEQYF	TGCGCCAGCAGCTTGGGGGAGACAGGGAACCCGCACGAGCAGTACTTC
TRBV9	NA	TRBJ2-3	NA	CARSDLADTQYF	TGTGCCAGAAGCGACCTAGCAGATACGCAGTATTTT
TRBV6-1	NA	TRBJ2-1	few	CASRPPGLFSEQFF	TGTGCCAGCAGACCTCCGGGACTCTTCTCTGAGCAGTTCTTC
TRBV20-1	NA	TRBJ2-3	few	CSARDRVLGDTQYF	TGCAGTGCTAGGGATCGCGTGCTGGGGGATACGCAGTATTTT
TRBV15	NA	TRBJ2-7	many	CATSRDRAEHYEQYF	TGTGCCACCAGCAGAGACAGGGCCGAGCACTACGAGCAGTACTTC
TRBV9	NA	TRBJ1-5	NA	CASSGGPSNQPQHF	TGTGCCAGCAGCGGCGGGCCTAGCAATCAGCCCCAGCATTTT
TRBV5-4	TRBD1	TRBJ2-7	NA	CASRRTGGSEQYF	TGTGCCAGCAGGCGGACAGGGGGAAGCGAGCAGTACTTC
TRBV19	TRBD1	TRBJ1-4	few	CASSRVGTGNEKLFF	TGTGCCAGTAGTAGGGTTGGGACAGGGAATGAAAAACTGTTTTTT
TRBV6-2/TRBV6-3	NA	TRBJ2-7	many	CASSHTSYEQYF	TGTGCCAGCAGCCACACCTCCTACGAGCAGTACTTC
TRBV2	NA	TRBJ2-4	NA	CASSGSRWDIQYF	TGTGCCAGCAGTGGAAGCAGGTGGGACATTCAGTACTTC
TRBV4-3	NA	TRBJ2-7	NA	CASIPSEASYEQYF	TGCGCCAGCATCCCATCGGAGGCCTCCTACGAGCAGTACTTC
TRBV20-1	TRBD2	TRBJ2-5	NA	CSAGTNLETQYF	TGCAGTGCGGGGACTAATTTGGAGACCCAGTACTTC
TRBV4-2	NA	TRBJ1-2	many	CASSQSPGSSGANYGYTF	TGTGCCAGCAGCCAGTCCCCGGGGTCATCGGGGGCTAACTATGGCTACACCTTC
TRBV7-9	NA	TRBJ1-2	NA	CASSSGRSYGYTF	TGTGCCAGCAGCTCCGGACGGAGCTATGGCTACACCTTC
TRBV14	NA	TRBJ1-1	NA	CASSQTGPEAFF	TGTGCCAGCAGCCAGACAGGTCCTGAAGCTTTCTTT
TRBV6-1	NA	TRBJ2-3	few	CASSSGTTRDTQYF	TGTGCCAGCAGTTCCGGGACGACCAGAGATACGCAGTATTTT
TRBV15	TRBD1	TRBJ2-2	NA	CATSPRDSTGELFF	TGTGCCACCAGCCCCCGGGACAGTACCGGGGAGCTGTTTTTT
TRBV5-1	NA	TRBJ2-2	many	CASSLYELGRGGELFF	TGCGCCAGCAGCTTGTACGAGTTGGGCCGGGGCGGGGAGCTGTTTTTT
TRBV4-1	NA	TRBJ1-2	NA	CASSRIPGGNYGYTF	TGCGCCAGCAGCCGAATACCGGGGGGTAACTATGGCTACACCTTC
TRBV20-1	TRBD2	TRBJ2-2	many	CSARVGTSGYTGELFF	TGCAGTGCTAGAGTTGGCACTAGCGGGTACACCGGGGAGCTGTTTTTT
TRBV27	NA	TRBJ2-2	many	CASRRAGAGTGELFF	TGTGCCAGCAGGCGGGCAGGAGCGGGCACCGGGGAGCTGTTTTTT
TRBV7-8	NA	TRBJ2-1	few	CASSLAGGYNEQFF	TGTGCCAGCAGCTTAGCGGGAGGTTACAATGAGCAGTTCTTC
TRBV6-1	NA	TRBJ2-7	medium-sized	CASRGRPDSSYEQYF	TGTGCCAGCAGGGGGCGGCCCGATTCCTCCTACGAGCAGTACTTC
TRBV7-3	NA	TRBJ2-3	many	CASSFRGADTQYF	TGTGCCAGCAGCTTCCGTGGGGCAGATACGCAGTATTTT
TRBV6-2/TRBV6-3	NA	TRBJ1-5	NA	CASSYQQDGVSNQHQHF	TGTGCCAGCAGTTACCAACAGGACGGAGTTAGCAATCAGCACCAGCATTTT
TRBV7-2	NA	TRBJ2-2	few	CASSLELIRGGNTGELFF	TGTGCCAGCAGCCTAGAGCTTATCAGGGGCGGGAACACCGGGGAGCTGTTTTTT
TRBV10-3	TRBD1	TRBJ1-1	NA	CAINRGTAEAFF	TGTGCCATCAACAGGGGAACTGCTGAAGCTTTCTTT
TRBV6-1	NA	TRBJ1-1	many	CASSERQITEAFF	TGTGCCAGCAGTGAACGGCAGATTACTGAAGCTTTCTTT
TRBV6-1	TRBD1	TRBJ2-7	many	CASRLQGTLTEQYF	TGTGCCAGCCGGCTACAGGGGACCCTAACCGAGCAGTACTTC
TRBV5-4	NA	TRBJ1-1	NA	CASSSGQNTEAFF	TGTGCCAGCAGCTCGGGTCAAAACACTGAAGCTTTCTTT
TRBV30	NA	TRBJ2-3	medium-sized	CAWSDWSTDTQYF	TGTGCCTGGAGTGACTGGAGCACAGATACGCAGTATTTT
TRBV4-3	NA	TRBJ1-1	NA	CASIHLGQTEAFF	TGCGCCAGCATCCATCTCGGGCAGACTGAAGCTTTCTTT